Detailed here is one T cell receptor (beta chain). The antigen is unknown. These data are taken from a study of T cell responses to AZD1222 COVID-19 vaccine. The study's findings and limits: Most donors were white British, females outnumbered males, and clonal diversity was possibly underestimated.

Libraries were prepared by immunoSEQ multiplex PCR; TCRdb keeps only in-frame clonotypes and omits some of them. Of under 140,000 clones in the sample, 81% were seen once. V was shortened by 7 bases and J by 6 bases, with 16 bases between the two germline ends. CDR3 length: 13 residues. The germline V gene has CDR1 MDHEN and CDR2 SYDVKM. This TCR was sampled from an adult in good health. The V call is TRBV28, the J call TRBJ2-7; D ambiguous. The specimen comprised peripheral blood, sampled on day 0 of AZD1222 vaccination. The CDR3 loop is CASTRDGIGEQYF. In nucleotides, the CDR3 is TGTGCCAGCACCCGAGATGGGATTGGCGAGCAGTACTTC.